The rows below give T cell receptor beta chains drawn from one sample of a study of OX40 agonist ivuxolimab in advanced cancers. Data came from immunoSEQ multiplex PCR; TCRdb stores just in-frame clones and leaves some out. The sample has around 60,000 clones; around 90% are singletons. The material sequenced was CD4+ or CD8+ T cells sorted from blood, taken in a trial of the OX40 agonist ivuxolimab. The origin of the receptors is an adult with an advanced solid tumor such as melanoma, head and neck, liver or kidney cancer. Both conserved end residues are part of each CDR3. A D gene is named only where the DNA matches it firmly. For some rows the clone size is stated as once, few or many, or as a class when expanded; others skip it.

>TRBJ1-2|TRBV7-8|.|TRBD1
CASSPSGTGVYGYTF
TGTGCCAGCAGCCCTTCGGGGACAGGGGTTTATGGCTACACCTTC
>TRBJ2-5|TRBV6-5|.|TRBD2
CASSYASGMETQYF
TGTGCCAGCAGTTACGCTAGCGGGATGGAGACCCAGTACTTC
>TRBJ1-1|TRBV7-3|few|.
CASSLSGDTEAFF
TGTGCCAGCAGCTTATCGGGGGACACTGAAGCTTTCTTT
>TRBJ2-1|TRBV10-1|.|.
CASSKGPSYNEQFF
TGCGCCAGCAGCAAGGGCCCTTCCTACAATGAGCAGTTCTTC
>TRBJ2-1|TRBV11-2|.|TRBD2
CASGLAGGPGEQFF
TGTGCCAGCGGTTTAGCGGGAGGGCCTGGTGAGCAGTTCTTC
>TRBJ1-2|TRBV7-2|.|TRBD1
CASSPHRGPYGYTF
TGTGCCAGCAGCCCACACAGGGGGCCGTATGGCTACACCTTC
>TRBJ1-4|TRBV19|.|.
CASSIQRGANEKLFF
TGTGCCAGTAGTATTCAGCGTGGGGCTAATGAAAAACTGTTTTTT
>TRBJ2-5|TRBV2|.|.
CASSRRTGNQETQYF
TGTGCCAGCAGCCGTCGGACGGGGAACCAAGAGACCCAGTACTTC
>TRBJ1-2|TRBV30|.|.
CAWGTGNYGYTF
TGTGCCTGGGGAACAGGGAACTATGGCTACACCTTC
>TRBJ2-1|TRBV5-1|.|.
CASSSGGSSYNEQFF
TGCGCCAGCAGCTCTGGGGGTAGCTCCTACAATGAGCAGTTCTTC
>TRBJ2-1|TRBV7-9|.|TRBD1
CASSPRDRGGDNEQFF
TGTGCCAGCAGCCCAAGGGACAGGGGTGGAGACAATGAGCAGTTCTTC
>TRBJ1-2|TRBV28|.|.
CASSLSAGLDYGYTF
TGTGCCAGCAGTTTATCGGCAGGGCTGGACTATGGCTACACCTTC
>TRBJ1-2|TRBV7-9|.|.
CASSLQVNYGYTF
TGTGCCAGCAGCTTACAGGTTAACTATGGCTACACCTTC
>TRBJ2-1|TRBV5-1|.|TRBD2
CASSVSGEPVNEQFF
TGCGCCAGCAGCGTTAGCGGGGAACCGGTCAATGAGCAGTTCTTC
>TRBJ2-1|TRBV5-5|.|.
CASSPKTSSNEQFF
TGTGCCAGCAGCCCAAAAACTAGCAGCAATGAGCAGTTCTTC
>TRBJ2-2|TRBV5-8|.|.
CASSYEGGGELFF
TGTGCCAGCAGTTATGAAGGGGGCGGGGAGCTGTTTTTT
>TRBJ2-6|TRBV27|.|.
CASRRTGGANVLTF
TGTGCCAGCAGACGGACCGGTGGGGCCAACGTCCTGACTTTC
>TRBJ1-3|TRBV7-9|.|.
CASSLAVSSGNTIYF
TGTGCCAGCAGCTTAGCCGTCAGCTCTGGAAACACCATATATTTT
>TRBJ2-7|TRBV6-5|once|.
CASSYRTSYEQYF
TGTGCCAGCAGTTACCGGACGTCCTACGAGCAGTACTTC
>TRBJ2-7|TRBV6-1|once|.
CASSEFTWRLYEQYF
TGTGCCAGCAGTGAATTTACCTGGCGGTTATACGAGCAGTACTTC
>TRBJ1-1|TRBV27|.|TRBD1
CASSLSTGARLNTEAFF
TGTGCCAGCAGTTTATCGACAGGGGCGCGGCTGAACACTGAAGCTTTCTTT
>TRBJ1-6|TRBV28|.|.
CASRSGGAGPLHF
TGTGCCAGCAGATCGGGTGGGGCAGGGCCCCTCCACTTT